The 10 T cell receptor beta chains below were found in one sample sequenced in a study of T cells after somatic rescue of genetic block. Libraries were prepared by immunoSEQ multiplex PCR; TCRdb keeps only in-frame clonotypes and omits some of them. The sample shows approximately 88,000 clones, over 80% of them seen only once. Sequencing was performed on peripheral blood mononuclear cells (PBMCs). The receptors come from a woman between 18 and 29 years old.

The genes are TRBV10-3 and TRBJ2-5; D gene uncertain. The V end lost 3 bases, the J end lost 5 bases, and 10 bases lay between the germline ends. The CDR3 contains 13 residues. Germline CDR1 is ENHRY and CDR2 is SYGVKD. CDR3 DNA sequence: TGTGCCATCAGTGACAAACAGATTGAGACCCAGTACTTC. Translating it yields CAISDKQIETQYF.

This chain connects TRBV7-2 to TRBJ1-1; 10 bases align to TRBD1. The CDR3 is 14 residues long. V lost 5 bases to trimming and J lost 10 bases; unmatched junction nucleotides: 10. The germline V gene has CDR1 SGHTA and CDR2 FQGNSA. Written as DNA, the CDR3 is TGTGCCAGCAGCCCTCAGGGGGACAGGGGAGTAGCTTTCTTT. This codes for CASSPQGDRGVAFF.

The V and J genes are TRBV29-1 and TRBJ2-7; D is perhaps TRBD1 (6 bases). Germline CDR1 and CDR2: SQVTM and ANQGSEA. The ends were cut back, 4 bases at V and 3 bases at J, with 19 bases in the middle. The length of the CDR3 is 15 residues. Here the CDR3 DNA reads TGCAGCGTTGGGAGTGGGACATCAAGCAACTACGAGCAGTACTTC. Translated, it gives CSVGSGTSSNYEQYF.

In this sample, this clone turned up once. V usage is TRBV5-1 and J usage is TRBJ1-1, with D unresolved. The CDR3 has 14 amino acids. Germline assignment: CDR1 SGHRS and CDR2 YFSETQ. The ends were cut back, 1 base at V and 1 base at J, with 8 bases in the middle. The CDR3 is CASSLNSQNTEAFF. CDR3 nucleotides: TGCGCCAGCAGCTTGAACAGCCAGAACACTGAAGCTTTCTTT.

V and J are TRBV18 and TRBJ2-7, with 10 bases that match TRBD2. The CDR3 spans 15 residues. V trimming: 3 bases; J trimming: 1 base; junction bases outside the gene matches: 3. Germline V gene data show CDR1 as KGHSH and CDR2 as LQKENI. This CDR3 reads CASSPGLANSYEQYF. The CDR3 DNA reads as TGTGCCAGCTCACCGGGACTAGCGAATTCCTACGAGCAGTACTTC.

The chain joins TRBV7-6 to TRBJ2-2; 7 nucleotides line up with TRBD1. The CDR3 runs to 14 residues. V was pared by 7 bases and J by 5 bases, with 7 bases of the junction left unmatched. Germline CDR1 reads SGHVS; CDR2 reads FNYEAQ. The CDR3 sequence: CASNTGAITGELFF. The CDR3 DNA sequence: TGTGCCAGCAACACAGGGGCCATAACCGGGGAGCTGTTTTTT.

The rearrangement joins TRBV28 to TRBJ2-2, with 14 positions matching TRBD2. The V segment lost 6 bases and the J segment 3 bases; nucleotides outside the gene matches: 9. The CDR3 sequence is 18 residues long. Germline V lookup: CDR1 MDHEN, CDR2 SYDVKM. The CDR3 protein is CASSSLGLAGDHTGELFF. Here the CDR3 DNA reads TGTGCCAGCAGCTCCCTGGGACTAGCGGGAGACCACACCGGGGAGCTGTTTTTT.

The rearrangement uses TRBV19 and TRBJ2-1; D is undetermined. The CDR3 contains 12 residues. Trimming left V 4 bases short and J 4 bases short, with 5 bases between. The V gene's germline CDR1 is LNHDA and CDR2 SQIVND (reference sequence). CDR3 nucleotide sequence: TGTGCCAGTAGTACACAGTACAATGAGCAGTTCTTC. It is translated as CASSTQYNEQFF.

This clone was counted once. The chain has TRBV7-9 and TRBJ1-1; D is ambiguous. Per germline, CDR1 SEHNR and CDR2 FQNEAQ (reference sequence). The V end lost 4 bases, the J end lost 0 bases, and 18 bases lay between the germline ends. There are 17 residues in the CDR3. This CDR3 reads CASSSILQAMVNTEAFF. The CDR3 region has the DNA TGTGCCAGCAGCTCCATACTCCAAGCTATGGTGAACACTGAAGCTTTCTTT.

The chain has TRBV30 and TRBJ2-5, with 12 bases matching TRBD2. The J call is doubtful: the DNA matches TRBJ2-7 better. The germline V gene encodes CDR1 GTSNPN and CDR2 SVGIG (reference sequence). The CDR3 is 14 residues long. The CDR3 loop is CAWASGRGTYEQYF. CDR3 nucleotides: TGTGCCTGGGCTAGCGGGAGGGGAACCTACGAGCAGTACTTC.